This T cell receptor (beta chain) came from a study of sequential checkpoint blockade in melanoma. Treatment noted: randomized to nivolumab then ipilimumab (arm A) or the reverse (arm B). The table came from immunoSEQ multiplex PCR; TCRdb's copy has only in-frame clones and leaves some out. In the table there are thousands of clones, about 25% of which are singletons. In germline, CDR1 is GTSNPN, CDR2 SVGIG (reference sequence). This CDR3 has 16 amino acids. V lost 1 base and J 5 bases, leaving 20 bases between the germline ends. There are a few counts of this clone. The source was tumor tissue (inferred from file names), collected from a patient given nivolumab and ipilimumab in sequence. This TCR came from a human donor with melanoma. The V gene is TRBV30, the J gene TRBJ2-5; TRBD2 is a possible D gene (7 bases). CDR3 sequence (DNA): TGTGCCTGGAGTGGGGTCCCTCGGGGGGCGAGTGAGACCCAGTACTTC. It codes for CAWSGVPRGASETQYF.